A single sample gave rise to the 10 T cell receptor beta chains below, sequenced in a study of cytomegalovirus exposure and HLA in healthy donors. 13 Jbeta primers and 60 Vbeta primers were used for the PCR. Data came from immunoSEQ multiplex PCR; TCRdb stores just in-frame clones and leaves some out. Seen here are around 130,000 clones, 60% to 85% observed once, and the top ten hold less than 2%. Material for sequencing was PBMCs. Source of these receptors: a middle-aged woman in good health and CMV-seronegative.

The gene calls are TRBV4-1 and TRBJ1-4; possible D gene TRBD1, 5 bases. Looked up from germline, CDR1 is MGHRA and CDR2 is YSYEKL. Trimming shortened V by 4 bases and J by 3 bases, and 12 bases separated the two germline ends. The CDR3 has 15 residues. DNA for the CDR3: TGCGCCAGCAGCCCATCAGGGCTTCCTAATGAAAAACTGTTTTTT. As protein: CASSPSGLPNEKLFF.

V usage is TRBV5-4 and J usage is TRBJ1-5; tentative D call: TRBD1 (5 bases). V lost 2 bases, J lost 0 bases, and 12 bases lay in between. This CDR3 spans 16 amino acids. CDR1 SGHNT and CDR2 YYREEE come from the germline V gene (reference sequence). The CDR3 DNA reads as TGTGCCAGCAGCTTTACAGGCGTATATAGCAATCAGCCCCAGCATTTT. Protein: CASSFTGVYSNQPQHF.

The chain combines TRBV28 with TRBJ2-5; 13 bases agree with TRBD2. J gave up 3 bases and V 3 bases, and 10 bases lay outside the gene matches. Germline V gene sequence: CDR1 MDHEN, CDR2 SYDVKM. The CDR3 totals 18 residues. The chain's CDR3 is CASSFSGTSGTSKETQYF. As DNA, the CDR3 is TGTGCCAGCAGTTTCTCCGGGACTAGCGGGACGTCAAAAGAGACCCAGTACTTC.

J is TRBJ2-5 and V is TRBV27, with 7 bases aligning to TRBD1. Germline CDR1 and CDR2: MNHEY and SMNVEV (reference sequence). The length of the CDR3 is 15 residues. The ends lost 5 bases at V and 4 bases at J; junction bases unmatched: 10. In DNA, the CDR3 is TGTGCCAGCAGTGGAAACAGGGGCGCAGGAGAGACCCAGTACTTC. This encodes CASSGNRGAGETQYF.

This sequence joins TRBV7-9 and TRBJ2-5; 7 nucleotides line up with TRBD2. The J call may be in error: the DNA end matches TRBJ2-7 better. The CDR3 contains 15 residues. CDR1 and CDR2 (germline): SEHNR, FQNEAQ (reference sequence). CDR3 sequence (DNA): TGTGCCAGCAGCCTCCGAGGACTAGGTGGCTACGAGCAGTACTTC. Translated: CASSLRGLGGYEQYF.

The V gene is TRBV6-5, the J gene TRBJ2-7; TRBD2 matches at 8 bases. The CDR3 spans 14 residues. J was trimmed by 7 bases and V by 2 bases; bases with no gene match: 7. Germline V gives CDR1 MNHEY, CDR2 SVGAGI. The CDR3 reads CASSYTRGGGEQYF. Written as DNA, the CDR3 is TGTGCCAGCAGTTACACCCGGGGGGGAGGGGAGCAGTACTTC.

The CDR3 DNA follows: TGTGCCAGCAGTTTCGGGGGAGCCTATGGCTACACCTTC. Translated, it gives CASSFGGAYGYTF. V gene TRBV28 combines with J gene TRBJ1-2; a weak D match, TRBD1 (5 bases). The CDR3 extends over 13 amino acids. Germline CDR1 MDHEN, CDR2 SYDVKM. The V and J ends lost 3 bases and 4 bases respectively, with 9 bases between them.

The chain combines TRBV19 with TRBJ1-1; D perhaps matches TRBD1 (6 bases). The CDR3 is 17 residues long. The ends were cut back, 7 bases at V and 0 bases at J, with 21 bases in the middle. Per germline, CDR1 LNHDA and CDR2 SQIVND (reference sequence). DNA of the CDR3: TGTGCCAGTATCATCGCAGGGGCGAAGTCCCTGAACACTGAAGCTTTCTTT. Protein: CASIIAGAKSLNTEAFF.

The chain links TRBV2 to TRBJ1-1; no clear D gene. The CDR3 runs 14 residues. V dropped 0 bases and J dropped 4 bases, with 9 bases sitting between them. Germline values: CDR1 SNHLY, CDR2 FYNNEI. CDR3 loop: CASSEALQLTEAFF. The CDR3 DNA reads as TGTGCCAGCAGTGAAGCTTTACAGCTCACTGAAGCTTTCTTT.

This clone was observed a handful of times. This sequence joins TRBV2 and TRBJ1-6; D remains ambiguous. Between the trimmed V and J ends, which lost 10 bases and 10 bases, there was a span of 23 bases. The CDR3 sequence is 15 residues long. Germline values: CDR1 SNHLY, CDR2 FYNNEI. The CDR3 loop reads CATRQRAGSQSPLHF. In nucleotides, the CDR3 is TGTGCCACCCGGCAACGAGCGGGTTCTCAGTCACCCCTCCACTTT.